This passage covers 24 T cell receptor beta chains from one sample sequenced in a study of cytomegalovirus exposure and HLA in healthy donors. Use of 60 Vbeta and 13 Jbeta primers characterized the PCR. Sequencing used immunoSEQ multiplex PCR; TCRdb keeps in-frame clones, though not all of them. This table has more than 150,000 clones, approximately 80% appearing once. The source material was PBMCs. The source is a woman aged 25 to 39 in good health and CMV-seronegative.

V and J are TRBV11-2 and TRBJ2-7, with a weak D call TRBD2 (6 bases). V was pared by 5 bases and J by 6 bases, with 17 bases between. Germline CDR1 SGHAT, CDR2 FQNNGV. The CDR3 loop spans 14 amino acids. CDR3 region: CASSEGQAGTEQYF. The CDR3 coding sequence is TGTGCCAGCAGCGAGGGGCAGGCGGGGACCGAGCAGTACTTC.

The chain carries TRBV7-2 and TRBJ2-7; 8 bases are shared with TRBD1. Germline loops: CDR1 SGHTA, CDR2 FQGNSA. The CDR3 runs to 15 residues. With V trimmed by 2 bases and J by 6 bases, 9 bases remained unmatched. The CDR3 bases are TGTGCCAGCAGCTTAAACGGACAGGGTTTCCGCGAGCAGTACTTC. Encoded protein: CASSLNGQGFREQYF.

V and J are TRBV10-1 and TRBJ2-7, with D possibly being TRBD2 (5 bases). There are 15 residues in the CDR3. The germline V gene has CDR1 WNHNN and CDR2 SYGVQD (reference sequence). Between the trimmed V and J ends, which lost 0 bases and 4 bases, there was a span of 13 bases. In DNA, the CDR3 is TGCGCCAGCAGTGAGTCCCCAGGTCCGGGGTACGAGCAGTACTTC. It encodes CASSESPGPGYEQYF.

The CDR3 loop reads CASSALSGSNEQFF. As DNA, the CDR3 is TGTGCCAGCAGTGCGCTGAGCGGGAGTAATGAGCAGTTCTTC. The chain links TRBV2 to TRBJ2-1; 8 bases fit TRBD2. The CDR3 runs 14 residues. The germline V gene encodes CDR1 SNHLY and CDR2 FYNNEI. The V and J ends lost 4 bases and 7 bases, in that order; junction bases with no gene match: 6.

The chain couples TRBV19 to TRBJ1-4; D gene ambiguous. V was clipped by 2 bases and J by 8 bases, with 9 bases between them. Germline CDR1 and CDR2: LNHDA and SQIVND (reference sequence). The CDR3 covers 13 residues. Written as DNA, the CDR3 is TGTGCCAGTAGTATAATCTCGGAGGAAAAACTGTTTTTT. It encodes CASSIISEEKLFF.

This chain links TRBV6-5 with TRBJ2-3, with a weak D call TRBD2 (5 bases). The CDR3 runs 12 residues. V was trimmed by 6 bases and J by 2 bases, leaving 6 bases between them. The germline V gene encodes CDR1 MNHEY and CDR2 SVGAGI. The chain's CDR3 is CASRADTDTQYF. The CDR3 DNA reads as TGTGCCAGCAGAGCGGACACAGATACGCAGTATTTT.

This chain connects TRBV7-2 to TRBJ2-7, with a tentative D call TRBD1 (6 bases). The V end lost 5 bases, the J end lost 4 bases, and 9 bases lay between the germline ends. The CDR3 contains 12 residues. From germline, CDR1 is SGHTA and CDR2 FQGNSA. CDR3 sequence: CASSLTGYEQYF. The CDR3 nucleotides are TGTGCCAGCAGCCTCACAGGGTACGAGCAGTACTTC.

The gene calls are TRBV7-2 and TRBJ2-6; a possible D gene is TRBD1 (7 bases). V shed 7 bases and J shed 2 bases, with 12 bases lying between them. The CDR3 has 15 residues. In germline, CDR1 is SGHTA, CDR2 FQGNSA. The CDR3: CASTQGGAGANVLTF. The CDR3 DNA sequence: TGTGCCAGCACCCAGGGGGGTGCTGGGGCCAACGTCCTGACTTTC.

The chain joins TRBV6-1 to TRBJ2-7, with D possibly matching TRBD1 (7 bases). The CDR3 consists of 13 residues. The V end lost 6 bases, the J end lost 6 bases, and 15 bases lay between the germline ends. Germline V CDR1 and CDR2: MNHNS, SASEGT. This CDR3 reads CASSPTGRTEQYF. The CDR3 region has the DNA TGTGCCAGCAGCCCGACAGGGAGGACCGAGCAGTACTTC.

This sequence joins TRBV7-8 and TRBJ2-1; D possibly corresponds to TRBD2 (6 bases). The CDR3 is 14 amino acids. CDR1 is SGHVS and CDR2 is FQNEAQ in the germline V gene. V was clipped by 1 base and J by 5 bases, with 9 bases between them. CDR3 in DNA: TGTGCCAGCAGCTTAGGACTAGAGAACAATGAGCAGTTCTTC. Its translation is CASSLGLENNEQFF.

The V call is TRBV5-6, the J call TRBJ2-3; 7 bases line up with TRBD2. This CDR3 region has 15 residues. The J segment lost 4 bases and the V segment lost 5 bases, leaving 10 bases of the junction unmatched. The germline V gene has CDR1 SGHDT and CDR2 YYEEEE. The CDR3 nucleotides are TGTGCCAGCAGTTCTGGGGCGGGAGCGGCAGATACGCAGTATTTT. Translated, it gives CASSSGAGAADTQYF.

Note on this clone: The junction does not match germline at one end; this may be a read error. The chain is built from TRBV28 and TRBJ2-7; a possible D gene is TRBD2 (6 bases). The CDR3 is made up of 13 amino acids. CDR1 and CDR2 from the germline V gene are MDHEN and SYDVKM. The DNA for the CDR3 is TGTGCCAGCAGTTTCAGCGGGTCCTACGAGCGGTACTTC. This codes for CASSFSGSYERYF.

The chain carries TRBV4-1 and TRBJ2-1; 7 bases align to TRBD2. Trimming at V came to 4 bases and at J to 10 bases, leaving 13 bases not matched to a gene. Germline V CDR1 and CDR2: MGHRA, YSYEKL. This CDR3 region has 15 residues. CDR3 sequence reads: CASSRELGWGGEQFF. The CDR3 coding sequence is TGCGCCAGCAGCCGAGAATTAGGGTGGGGGGGGGAGCAGTTCTTC.

The chain employs TRBV19 and TRBJ2-5, with 9 bases lining up with TRBD2. V trimming: 0 bases; J trimming: 1 base; junction bases outside the gene matches: 9. The germline V gene encodes CDR1 LNHDA and CDR2 SQIVND (reference sequence). This CDR3 comprises 18 residues. CDR3 DNA sequence: TGTGCCAGTAGTATAGACAGGGTGGGAGCGGGGGGCCAAGAGACCCAGTACTTC. Encoded protein: CASSIDRVGAGGQETQYF.

The chain links TRBV18 to TRBJ1-1; D gene unclear. V lost 1 base to trimming and J lost 0 bases, with 9 bases between them. This CDR3 is built from 15 residues. The germline CDR1 and CDR2 sequences are KGHSH and LQKENI. The DNA of the CDR3 is TGTGCCAGCTCACCACAGGAGACCATGAACACTGAAGCTTTCTTT. Translating it yields CASSPQETMNTEAFF.

V gene TRBV5-1 combines with J gene TRBJ2-5, with 7 positions matching TRBD2. The V segment lost 0 bases and the J segment 2 bases; nucleotides outside the gene matches: 4. CDR3 length equals 15 residues. Germline V gene lookup returns CDR1 SGHRS and CDR2 YFSETQ. The CDR3 nucleotides are TGCGCCAGCAGCTTGGGGGCTAGCGGACAAGAGACCCAGTACTTC. As protein: CASSLGASGQETQYF.

This chain joins TRBV2 and TRBJ1-3; the D gene is possibly TRBD1 (6 bases). Trimming shortened V by 4 bases and J by 0 bases, and 10 bases separated the two germline ends. The CDR3 consists of 15 residues. Germline V CDR1 and CDR2: SNHLY, FYNNEI. CDR3 amino acids: CASSGTVLSGNTIYF. For the CDR3, the DNA is TGTGCCAGCAGTGGGACAGTACTCTCTGGAAACACCATATATTTT.

The chain is built from TRBV4-3 and TRBJ2-2; TRBD2 might be the D (5 bases). The CDR3 runs to 15 residues. The germline CDR1 and CDR2 sequences are LGHNA and YSLEER. The V gene lost 0 bases and the J gene lost 7 bases, with 12 bases spanning the gap. Here the CDR3 reads CASSQDGVKGGELFF. CDR3 nucleotides: TGCGCCAGCAGCCAAGACGGGGTTAAGGGCGGGGAGCTGTTTTTT.

V is TRBV4-3 and J is TRBJ2-3; 10 bases line up with TRBD2. V was clipped by 1 base and J by 2 bases; unmatched bases: 3. This CDR3 contains 16 residues. Germline V gives CDR1 LGHNA, CDR2 YSLEER. The CDR3 is CASSQGTSGATDTQYF. The DNA for the CDR3 is TGCGCCAGCAGCCAAGGAACTAGCGGGGCCACAGATACGCAGTATTTT.

The rearrangement uses TRBV7-2 and TRBJ1-1; D is possibly TRBD1 (6 bases). V lost 4 bases and J 9 bases, leaving 15 bases between the germline ends. The CDR3 extends over 13 amino acids. The germline gives CDR1 SGHTA, CDR2 FQGNSA. DNA of the CDR3: TGTGCCAGCAGCTCAGGGGCCGGGCAGAAAGCTTTCTTT. Its translation is CASSSGAGQKAFF.

The chain combines TRBV10-1 with TRBJ2-1; TRBD1 might be the D (7 bases). The CDR3 loop spans 17 amino acids. Germline values: CDR1 WNHNN, CDR2 SYGVQD (reference sequence). V was shortened by 3 bases and J by 2 bases, with 17 bases between the two germline ends. The CDR3 region has the DNA TGCGCCAGCAGTGACCGGCAGGGGGGAGGAACCTACAATGAGCAGTTCTTC. Protein: CASSDRQGGGTYNEQFF.

V and J are TRBV7-6 and TRBJ1-3, with D tentatively TRBD1 (5 bases). From germline, CDR1 is SGHVS and CDR2 FNYEAQ. V lost 5 bases and J 0 bases, leaving 11 bases between the germline ends. The CDR3 length is 15 residues. CDR3 loop: CASSKDSHSGNTIYF. Written as DNA, the CDR3 is TGTGCCAGCAGCAAAGACAGTCACTCTGGAAACACCATATATTTT.

The chain recombines TRBV4-3 with TRBJ1-1; TRBD1 might be the D (6 bases). The CDR3 runs to 15 residues. CDR1 LGHNA and CDR2 YSLEER come from the germline V gene. V lost 1 base, J lost 1 base, and 10 bases lay in between. CDR3 sequence (DNA): TGCGCCAGCAGCCAAGTACCAGGGGCGAACACTGAAGCTTTCTTT. It specifies CASSQVPGANTEAFF.

The chain combines TRBV7-2 with TRBJ1-2; D unresolved. V was trimmed by 3 bases and J by 4 bases, leaving 12 bases between them. The germline CDR1 and CDR2 sequences are SGHTA and FQGNSA. The CDR3 totals 14 residues. CDR3 residues: CASSLVQEAYGYTF. CDR3 bases: TGTGCCAGCAGCTTGGTCCAGGAGGCCTATGGCTACACCTTC.